This T cell receptor (beta chain) was sequenced in a study of shared clonotypes between healthy human individuals. Libraries were prepared by immunoSEQ multiplex PCR; TCRdb keeps only in-frame clonotypes and omits some of them. The sample carries about 2.5 million clones, 92% recorded once. This CDR3 region has 15 residues. V lost 0 bases, J lost 1 base, and 9 bases lay in between. From germline, CDR1 is LNHNV and CDR2 YYDKDF (reference sequence). Worth noting for this clone: Other DNA variants within this sample encode the same CDR3.

The receptor was isolated from a man younger than 35 in good health. Some clones in this sample may be carry-over from other donors' samples. The V call is TRBV15, the J call TRBJ1-1; tentative D call: TRBD1 (6 bases). The specimen was naive CD4+ T cells from PBMCs. Subset described: CD45RA+ positively selected. In nucleotides, the CDR3 is TGTGCCACCAGCAGAGACAGGGGCAGGAACACTGAAGCTTTCTTT. Translated, it gives CATSRDRGRNTEAFF.